This TCR beta chain was sequenced for a study of blood T cells in healthy people across ages. Isolation recovered at least 6 million PBMCs from every sample. Through a sample-barcoded 5' primer and a J-beta primer mix, a second PCR was run for roughly 6 to 12 cycles. Via MiXCR, TCRdb re-called the 5' RACE reads, giving one row per CDR3 protein. The top ten clones hold 20% to 25% of a sample with around 970,000 distinct CDR3 sequences, about 51% of them seen once. The CDR3 extends over 15 amino acids. From germline, CDR1 is MNHEY and CDR2 SMNVEV (reference sequence). V shed 3 bases, J shed 5 bases, and the junction held 9 bases outside the gene matches. As for this clonotype: The antigen is unknown.

General study points: PBMCs that were unsorted prevented a conclusive naive versus antigen-experienced comparison. Per million T cells, the diversity of TCR beta decreased roughly linearly as age advanced.

The rearrangement joins TRBV27 to TRBJ2-5; TRBD1 aligns across 7 bases. The receptor was isolated from a woman aged 60-70 years in good health. Sequencing was performed on blood. The CDR3 bases are TGTGCCAGCAGTTTCCGGGACAGACAAGATGAGACCCAGTACTTC. Translated, it gives CASSFRDRQDETQYF.